The source of this T cell receptor (beta chain) is a study of cytomegalovirus exposure and HLA in healthy donors. Primers included in the PCR were 60 Vbeta and 13 Jbeta primers. Using immunoSEQ multiplex PCR, the repertoire was profiled, and TCRdb retains in-frame clones only, with some absent. The data contain 95,000 to 150,000 clones, less than 20% of them singletons. The CDR3 sequence is 15 residues long. V shed 7 bases and J shed 5 bases, with 20 bases lying between them. Germline V gene sequence: CDR1 SGHTA, CDR2 FQGNSA. The study, taken as a whole, reports: The investigators catalogued some 160 TCR beta chains as cytomegalovirus-associated.

Of note for this clone: The antigen is undetermined.

Sample: PBMCs. The V gene is TRBV7-2, the J gene TRBJ1-2, with TRBD1 as a possible D gene (6 bases). This TCR was sampled from a woman aged 18-29 years in good health and CMV-seronegative. The CDR3 DNA follows: TGTGCCAGCATCCAGGACCCTACAGGGCGTTATGGCTACACCTTC. This encodes CASIQDPTGRYGYTF.